These 30 T cell receptor beta chains share one sample of origin, sequenced in a study of T cells in Graves' hyperthyroidism and ophthalmopathy (dated by TCRdb to the late 2010s). Library preparation was by multiplex PCR. Sequencer: Illumina HiSeq 2000. Amplification of TCR beta CDR3 regions was carried out from RNA transcripts. The TCR CDR3 was subjected to a first round of RT-PCR using the HTBI primer set and the Qiagen OneStep RT-PCR kit. Using fastp at Q25 and MiXCR, TCRdb reprocessed the public reads and kept productive beta chains. Every entry covers one CDR3 protein and lists the most common genes and DNA from its rows. Across this sample there are 150,000 to 200,000 distinct CDR3 sequences, with less than 10% seen only once. Approximately 24% of the sample comes from the top ten. The sample comprised blood. All receptors come from a woman aged 18-29 years with Graves' hyperthyroidism that later progressed to Graves' ophthalmopathy.

The chain is built from TRBV28 and TRBJ1-4; D uncertain. V shed 2 bases and J shed 7 bases, with 14 bases lying between them. The CDR3 length is 15 residues. The germline gives CDR1 MDHEN, CDR2 SYDVKM. CDR3 nucleotides: TGTGCCAGCAGTTTAGATCAGAGAGCGAGTGAAAAACTGTTTTTT. Its translation: CASSLDQRASEKLFF. Variable domain in full (rest from reference TRBV28 and TRBJ1-4): DVKVTQSSRYLVKRTGEKVFLECVQDMDHENMFWYRQDPGLGLRLIYFSYDVKMKEKGDIPEGYSVSREKKERFSLILESASTNQTSMYLCASSLDQRASEKLFFGSGTQLSVL.

J is TRBJ1-1 and V is TRBV5-4; 8 positions agree with TRBD1. The V segment lost 4 bases and the J segment 1 base; nucleotides outside the gene matches: 6. Germline loops: CDR1 SGHNT, CDR2 YYREEE (reference sequence). There are 15 residues in the CDR3. This chain's CDR3 is CASSPRGQANTEAFF. CDR3 DNA sequence: TGTGCCAGCAGCCCACGGGGACAGGCGAACACTGAAGCTTTCTTT.

The chain is built from TRBV19 and TRBJ2-2; 10 nucleotides line up with TRBD2. Losses at the gene ends were 5 bases for V and 5 bases for J; bases not matched to a gene: 11. CDR3 size: 17 residues. The germline V gene has CDR1 LNHDA and CDR2 SQIVND (reference sequence). The CDR3 region has the DNA TGTGCCAGTAGTGCTCCAGGACTAGCGGATATGACCGGGGAGCTGTTTTTT. Translating it yields CASSAPGLADMTGELFF. Combining the CDR3 with reference TRBV19 and TRBJ2-2 gives the whole variable domain DGGITQSPKYLFRKEGQNVTLSCEQNLNHDAMYWYRQDPGQGLRLIYYSQIVNDFQKGDIAEGYSVSREKKESFPLTVTSAQKNPTAFYLCASSAPGLADMTGELFFGEGSRLTVL.

This clonotype was detected ten times or more. The chain links TRBV10-2 to TRBJ2-2; unclear D gene. This CDR3 is built from 13 residues. Germline loops: CDR1 WSHSY, CDR2 SAAADI. V was shortened by 0 bases and J by 6 bases, with 5 bases between the two germline ends. The CDR3 sequence is CASSESRAGELFF. The CDR3 region has the DNA TGCGCCAGCAGTGAGTCGCGAGCCGGGGAGCTGTTTTTT.

This clonotype was picked up many times. J is TRBJ2-3 and V is TRBV7-9; TRBD2 matches 11 bases. Germline CDR1 and CDR2: SEHNR and FQNEAQ (reference sequence). The junction had 4 bases not matched to a gene; V was cut back by 4 bases and J by 4 bases. The CDR3 covers 15 residues. In DNA form, the CDR3 reads TGTGCCAGCAGCTATCCGACTAGCGGGGCAGATACGCAGTATTTT. Its translation: CASSYPTSGADTQYF.

This chain links TRBV9 with TRBJ2-3; tentatively, D is TRBD2 (7 bases). This CDR3 has 17 amino acids. The germline V and J ends were trimmed by 3 bases and 3 bases, with 20 bases remaining between them. Germline V gene lookup returns CDR1 SGDLS and CDR2 YYNGEE. CDR3 sequence: CASSGPFGGGLTDTQYF. Here the CDR3 DNA reads TGTGCCAGCAGCGGCCCGTTTGGGGGGGGGCTGACAGATACGCAGTATTTT.

In its sample, this clonotype was seen many times. J is TRBJ2-1 and V is TRBV29-1, with 11 positions matching TRBD2. The CDR3 sequence is 17 residues long. With V trimmed by 3 bases and J by 5 bases, 12 bases remained unmatched. Germline V gives CDR1 SQVTM, CDR2 ANQGSEA. The DNA of the CDR3 is TGCAGCGTTGACTCGCTAGCGGGAGGATTTTTGGACAATGAGCAGTTCTTC. It encodes CSVDSLAGGFLDNEQFF.

Notes on this clonotype: A much larger clone sits a single nucleotide away, making a read error possible. The rearrangement uses TRBV6-1 and TRBJ1-3; the D is unclear. The CDR3 loop spans 15 amino acids. Germline V gene data show CDR1 as MNHNS and CDR2 as SASEGT. Trimming removed 6 bases from V and 8 bases from J, with 20 bases in between. Here the CDR3 DNA reads TGTGCCAGCAGCACCCAGGACCGACACGGTGACACCATATATTTT. As protein: CASSTQDRHGDTIYF.

This clonotype came up many times. V gene TRBV12-3 or TRBV12-4 combines with J gene TRBJ1-2; tentative D call: TRBD1 (6 bases). V gave up 4 bases and J gave up 5 bases, with 14 bases separating them. The CDR3 loop spans 14 amino acids. This CDR3 reads CASSSQGGWYGYTF. DNA of the CDR3: TGTGCCAGCAGTTCACAGGGAGGGTGGTATGGCTACACCTTC.

There are a few counts of this clonotype. This chain uses TRBV3-1 with TRBJ1-4; D gene uncertain. Germline V gene lookup returns CDR1 LGHDT and CDR2 YNNKEL (reference sequence). CDR3 size: 15 residues. Deletions cut 0 bases from V and 6 bases from J, with 11 bases between. In DNA form, the CDR3 reads TGTGCCAGCAGCCAAGATATTGGAAGAGATGAAAAACTGTTTTTT. This encodes CASSQDIGRDEKLFF.

Many counts were recorded for this clonotype. The chain joins TRBV20-1 to TRBJ1-4; D not certain. The CDR3 has 14 residues. Germline CDR1 and CDR2: DFQATT and SNEGSKA (reference sequence). CDR3 sequence reads: CSTSPSATNEKLFF. CDR3 DNA: TGCAGCACAAGCCCCTCGGCAACTAATGAAAAACTGTTTTTT.

In its sample, this clonotype was seen many times. The rearrangement uses TRBV12-3 or TRBV12-4 and TRBJ1-5; D possibly corresponds to TRBD1 (6 bases). The CDR3 is made up of 15 amino acids. The ends were cut back, 6 bases at V and 0 bases at J, with 12 bases in the middle. CDR3 bases: TGTGCCAGCAGGCCGGGGGCAGGTAGCAATCAGCCCCAGCATTTT. Its translation is CASRPGAGSNQPQHF.

This clonotype was recorded many times. The gene calls are TRBV19 and TRBJ2-2; TRBD1 is a possible D gene (5 bases). The CDR3 is made up of 17 amino acids. V lost 3 bases, J lost 7 bases, and 21 bases lay in between. Germline V gene data show CDR1 as LNHDA and CDR2 as SQIVND (reference sequence). DNA of the CDR3: TGTGCCAGTAGTATGTCCCAGGGAACGCGGCCTGGCGGGGAGCTGTTTTTT. Residues: CASSMSQGTRPGGELFF. Full variable domain (missing parts from reference TRBV19 and TRBJ2-2): DGGITQSPKYLFRKEGQNVTLSCEQNLNHDAMYWYRQDPGQGLRLIYYSQIVNDFQKGDIAEGYSVSREKKESFPLTVTSAQKNPTAFYLCASSMSQGTRPGGELFFGEGSRLTVL.

There are a few counts of this clonotype. V gene TRBV5-1 combines with J gene TRBJ2-2, with 10 bases aligning to TRBD1. The CDR3 consists of 15 residues. The germline gives CDR1 SGHRS, CDR2 YFSETQ. V shed 3 bases, J shed 3 bases, and the junction held 2 bases outside the gene matches. The CDR3 sequence: CASSWDRGYTGELFF. In DNA, the CDR3 is TGCGCCAGCAGCTGGGACAGGGGCTACACCGGGGAGCTGTTTTTT.

This clonotype has at least ten counts. V is TRBV12-3 or TRBV12-4 and J is TRBJ1-5; TRBD1 is a possible D gene (6 bases). The V end was cut by 3 bases, the J end by 6 bases, with 12 bases between. The CDR3 is 14 residues long. The CDR3 is CASSLSGAGQPQHF. CDR3 bases: TGTGCCAGCAGTTTGTCAGGGGCGGGTCAGCCCCAGCATTTT.

The table lists this clonotype with many counts. The V call is TRBV12-3 or TRBV12-4, the J call TRBJ1-4; D not resolved. The length of the CDR3 is 15 residues. Trimming took 3 bases from V and 0 from J, leaving 8 bases between them. The DNA for the CDR3 is TGTGCCAGCAGTTTTAACGGGGCAACTAATGAAAAACTGTTTTTT. Encoded protein: CASSFNGATNEKLFF.

A note on this clonotype: This could be a read error, since a much larger clone is one nucleotide away. V gene TRBV19 combines with J gene TRBJ1-5; possibly TRBD1 for D (5 bases). The CDR3 spans 17 residues. Per the germline V gene, CDR1 is LNHDA and CDR2 is SQIVND (reference sequence). The CDR3 region is CACSIGVQGVSNQPQHF. In DNA form, the CDR3 reads TGTGCCTGTAGTATAGGGGTCCAGGGTGTTAGCAATCAGCCCCAGCATTTT.

Comment on this clonotype: Possible read error: a much larger clone is one base away. The chain recombines TRBV7-9 with TRBJ2-7, with D hard to call. The CDR3 totals 15 residues. V gave up 6 bases and J gave up 0 bases, with 15 bases separating them. Germline CDR1 and CDR2: SEHNR and FQNEAQ (reference sequence). The CDR3 reads CASSLGIGNSYEQYF. In DNA form, the CDR3 reads TGTGCCAGCAGTTTGGGGATAGGGAACTCCTACGAGCAGTACTTC.

This clonotype occurred many times. The chain carries TRBV11-3 and TRBJ2-5; D ambiguous. The germline V gene has CDR1 SGHNT and CDR2 YENEEA. The CDR3 spans 13 residues. The germline V and J ends were trimmed by 5 bases and 5 bases, with 12 bases remaining between them. CDR3 DNA sequence: TGTGCCAGCAGCAAAAACGTTGGGGAGACCCAGTACTTC. Its protein product is CASSKNVGETQYF.

The chain has TRBV5-4 and TRBJ2-3; D remains unclear. CDR3 length equals 14 residues. CDR1 is SGHNT, CDR2 YYREEE, per germline (reference sequence). Trimming stripped 4 bases from V and 6 bases from J, with 15 bases between. CDR3 in DNA: TGTGCCAGCAGCCCTAACTGGGATTCGGATACGCAGTATTTT. Translating it yields CASSPNWDSDTQYF.

This clonotype was seen many times. The rearrangement links TRBV30 to TRBJ1-2; D gene uncertain. The CDR3 has 12 amino acids. Per the germline V gene, CDR1 is GTSNPN and CDR2 is SVGIG (reference sequence). The ends were cut back, 1 base at V and 6 bases at J, with 9 bases in the middle. The CDR3 reads CAWSGLSDGYTF. CDR3 coding DNA: TGTGCCTGGAGTGGACTTTCGGATGGCTACACCTTC.

The V call is TRBV24-1, the J call TRBJ2-1, with D possibly TRBD2 on 6 matching bases. The CDR3 sequence is 13 residues long. The germline V gene has CDR1 KGHDR and CDR2 SFDVKD. Trimming removed 5 bases at V and 8 bases at J, with 12 bases between. The CDR3 DNA reads as TGTGCCACCAGTGCTTTATCGGGGGATGAGCAGTTCTTC. Translating gives CATSALSGDEQFF.

This clonotype appeared a few times. The chain combines TRBV30 with TRBJ1-2; the D is unclear. Between the trimmed V and J ends, which lost 2 bases and 4 bases, there was a span of 8 bases. CDR3 length: 12 residues. From germline, CDR1 is GTSNPN and CDR2 SVGIG (reference sequence). CDR3 sequence reads: CAWSQAAYGYTF. CDR3 sequence (DNA): TGTGCCTGGAGTCAGGCGGCCTATGGCTACACCTTC.

Ten or more counts support this clonotype. The junction differs from germline at one of its ends, possibly a read error. V gene TRBV27 combines with J gene TRBJ2-3; TRBD1 matches 7 bases. Per germline, CDR1 MNHEY and CDR2 SMNVEV (reference sequence). The CDR3 sequence is 14 residues long. CDR3 region: CASSLWDRADTQYF. DNA of the CDR3: TGTGCCAGCAGCTTATGGGACAGAGCCGATACGCAGTATTTT.

This clonotype appeared many times. The chain joins TRBV7-3 to TRBJ2-7; 7 positions match TRBD1. V lost 4 bases and J lost 2; bases outside the gene matches: 8. The germline V gene encodes CDR1 SGHTA and CDR2 FQGTGA. The CDR3 contains 15 residues. The CDR3 sequence: CASSWSPGTAYEQYF. DNA for the CDR3: TGTGCCAGCAGCTGGTCACCCGGGACAGCCTACGAGCAGTACTTC. Combining the CDR3 with reference TRBV7-3 and TRBJ2-7 gives the whole variable domain GAGVSQTPSNKVTEKGKYVELRCDPISGHTALYWYRQSLGQGPEFLIYFQGTGAADDSGLPNDRFFAVRPEGSVSTLKIQRTERGDSAVYLCASSWSPGTAYEQYFGPGTRLTVT.

This clonotype showed up many times. This chain links TRBV9 with TRBJ2-5; 8 bases match TRBD2. This CDR3 has 16 residues. V was clipped by 7 bases and J by 1 base; unmatched bases: 12. From germline, CDR1 is SGDLS and CDR2 YYNGEE. The CDR3 is CASSAGGPHSQETQYF. CDR3 coding DNA: TGTGCCAGCTCCGCGGGGGGCCCGCACTCCCAAGAGACCCAGTACTTC.

This clonotype was seen at least ten times. The genes are TRBV6-5 and TRBJ1-1; D not certain. V lost 0 bases and J lost 1, with 9 bases in between. This CDR3 has 15 residues. From germline, CDR1 is MNHEY and CDR2 SVGAGI. The CDR3 nucleotides are TGTGCCAGCAGTTACTCGGTGACGGGGAACACTGAAGCTTTCTTT. It specifies CASSYSVTGNTEAFF.

At least ten counts were recorded for this clonotype. V gene TRBV20-1 combines with J gene TRBJ2-1, with D uncertain. V was trimmed by 6 bases and J by 5 bases, leaving 8 bases between them. The V gene's germline CDR1 is DFQATT and CDR2 SNEGSKA (reference sequence). The CDR3 contains 11 residues. The CDR3 protein is CSASSHNEQFF. In nucleotides, the CDR3 is TGCAGTGCCTCGTCCCACAATGAGCAGTTCTTC.

The sample holds many counts of this clonotype. The chain employs TRBV10-3 and TRBJ1-1; 7 bases fit TRBD1. The CDR3 is made up of 12 amino acids. The germline V gene has CDR1 ENHRY and CDR2 SYGVKD. V lost 7 bases and J lost 6; bases outside the gene matches: 5. The CDR3 bases are TGTGCCATCAAGGGGGCAGCGGCTGAAGCTTTCTTT. Its translation is CAIKGAAAEAFF.

This clonotype was seen at least ten times. The V gene is TRBV7-9, the J gene TRBJ2-5; D not certain. Germline-derived CDR1 and CDR2 are SEHNR and FQNEAQ (reference sequence). The CDR3 length is 15 residues. V lost 2 bases to trimming and J lost 1 base, with 11 bases between them. The DNA for the CDR3 is TGTGCCAGCAGCTTACTCTCGGGCAGCCAAGAGACCCAGTACTTC. Translated: CASSLLSGSQETQYF.